This T cell receptor beta chain was documented in a study of T cells in narcolepsy (dated by TCRdb to the late 2010s). Looking at the study overall: Patients with narcolepsy type 1 or type 2 (NT1, NT2) were enrolled in the study together with healthy control donors. Autoreactive T cells targeting hypocretin neuron self-antigens (hypocretin, TRIB2) were sought in narcolepsy patients, and TCR Vbeta sequencing was used to track clonotypes in blood and CSF.

Libraries were built with the immunoSEQ multiplex PCR assay. This immuneACCESS table, as held by TCRdb, lists in-frame sequences with V and J called but not all clones. Of the missing ones, under half trace to an unresolved V gene in checked studies; the others have no known cause. This sample lists about 34,000 clones; roughly four fifths were detected once. The leading ten clones occupy roughly 2.5% of the sample. CDR1 and CDR2 are drawn from the germline V gene: SGDLS, YYNGEE. The CDR3 measures 17 amino acids from cysteine to phenylalanine. This entry keeps only the CDR3 DNA: 51 bases, framed from base 1. Germline trimming: 4 bases from V, 1 base from J; junction bases outside gene matches: 6. With respect to this clone: Which antigen it targets is not known. No much larger clone exists at a distance of one base, and base qualities are not known.

For TCR Vbeta sequencing, memory CD4+ T cells were sorted ex vivo from the peripheral blood of both healthy controls and narcolepsy patients. Here is what the overall study found, with its caveats: Certain blood memory CD4+ repertoires from patients and controls had no sequences that matched autoreactive T cell clones. Patients and controls had comparable numbers of sequenced blood memory CD4+ clonotypes, averaging about 40,000 and 33,000, respectively. Plots comparing CSF and blood CD4+ T cell clonotypes from the same patient highlighted HCRT-specific and TRIB2-specific autoreactive clonotypes. According to the report, autoreactive clonotypes were detected serially in the blood of the same patients and of different patients, but not in healthy controls.

The chain couples TRBV9 to TRBJ2-2, with 11 bases in between that match TRBD2. This clonotype was obtained from a human donor with narcolepsy. Sample: CD45RA- memory CD4+ T cells from PBMCs. Per the publication, the cell subset or site label means: memory T cells sorted ex vivo from peripheral blood. Here the CDR3 is given as CASSPRGTSGNTGELFF. The DNA is as follows: TGTGCCAGCAGCCCCCGGGGGACTAGCGGGAACACCGGGGAGCTGTTTTTT.